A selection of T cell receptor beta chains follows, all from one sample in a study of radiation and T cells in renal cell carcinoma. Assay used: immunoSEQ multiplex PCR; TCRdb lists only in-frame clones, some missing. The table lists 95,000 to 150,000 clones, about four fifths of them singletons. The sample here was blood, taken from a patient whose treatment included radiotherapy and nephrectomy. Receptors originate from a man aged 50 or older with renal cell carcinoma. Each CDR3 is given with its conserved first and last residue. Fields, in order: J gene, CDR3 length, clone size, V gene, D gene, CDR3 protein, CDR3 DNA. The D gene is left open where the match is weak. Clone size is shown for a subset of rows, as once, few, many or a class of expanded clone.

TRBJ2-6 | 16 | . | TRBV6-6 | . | CASRTDRLSGANVLTF | TGTGCCAGCAGGACCGACAGGCTTTCTGGGGCCAACGTCCTGACTTTC
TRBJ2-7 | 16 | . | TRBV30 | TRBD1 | CAWSNDRDSSTYEQYF | TGTGCCTGGAGTAACGACCGGGACAGCTCTACCTACGAGCAGTACTTC
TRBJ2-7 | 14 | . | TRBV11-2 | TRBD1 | CASSWGQGAYEQYF | TGTGCCAGCAGCTGGGGACAGGGGGCCTACGAGCAGTACTTC
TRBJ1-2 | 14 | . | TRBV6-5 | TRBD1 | CASSPNRGRYGYTF | TGTGCCAGCAGCCCCAACAGGGGGAGATATGGCTACACCTTC
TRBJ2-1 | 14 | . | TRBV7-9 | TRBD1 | CASSWGQGRDEQFF | TGTGCCAGCAGCTGGGGACAGGGACGAGATGAGCAGTTCTTC
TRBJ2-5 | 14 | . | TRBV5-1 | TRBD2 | CASSNSGGKETQYF | TGCGCCAGCAGCAATAGCGGGGGGAAAGAGACCCAGTACTTC
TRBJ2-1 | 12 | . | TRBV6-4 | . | CASSDLWGVPFF | TGTGCCAGCAGTGACCTCTGGGGAGTTCCGTTCTTC
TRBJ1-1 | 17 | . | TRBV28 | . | CASSWGTRFPLNTEAFF | TGTGCCAGCAGTTGGGGGACAAGATTCCCCTTGAACACTGAAGCTTTCTTT
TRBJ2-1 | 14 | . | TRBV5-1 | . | CASSLGPEYNEQFF | TGCGCCAGCAGCTTGGGCCCAGAGTACAATGAGCAGTTCTTC
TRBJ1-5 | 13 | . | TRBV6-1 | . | CASTRQINQPQHF | TGTGCCAGCACTCGGCAGATCAATCAGCCCCAGCATTTT
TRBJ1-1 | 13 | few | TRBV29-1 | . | CSVGQLMNTEAFF | TGCAGCGTTGGACAGTTGATGAACACTGAAGCTTTCTTT
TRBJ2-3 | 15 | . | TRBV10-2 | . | CASSESGSGPGTQYF | TGCGCCAGCAGTGAGTCGGGGAGCGGCCCGGGTACGCAGTATTTT
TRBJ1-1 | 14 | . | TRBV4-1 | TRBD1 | CASSLQGGNTEAFF | TGCGCCAGCAGTCTACAGGGGGGGAACACTGAAGCTTTCTTT
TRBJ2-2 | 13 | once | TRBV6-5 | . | CASSYGLARELFF | TGTGCCAGCAGTTACGGACTCGCCCGGGAGCTGTTTTTT
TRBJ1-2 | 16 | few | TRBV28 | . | CASSSGSGGAGYGYTF | TGTGCCAGCAGTTCCGGGTCAGGAGGCGCAGGCTATGGCTACACCTTC
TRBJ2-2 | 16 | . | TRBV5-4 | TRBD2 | CASSLDRRGGVGELFF | TGTGCCAGCAGCTTGGATCGGCGGGGGGGCGTCGGGGAGCTGTTTTTT
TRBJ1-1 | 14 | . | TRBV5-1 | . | CASSPDSPGTEAFF | TGCGCCAGCAGCCCGGACAGTCCTGGCACTGAAGCTTTCTTT
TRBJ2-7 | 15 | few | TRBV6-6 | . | CASTRVLAFPDEQYF | TGTGCCAGCACCCGCGTCCTTGCGTTCCCCGACGAGCAGTACTTC
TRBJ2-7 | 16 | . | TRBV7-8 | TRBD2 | CASSLIPLAGRGEQYF | TGTGCCAGCAGCTTAATCCCCCTAGCGGGGAGAGGCGAGCAGTACTTC
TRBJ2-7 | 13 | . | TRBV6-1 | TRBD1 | CAITDRVAYEQYF | TGTGCCATAACGGACAGGGTAGCCTACGAGCAGTACTTC
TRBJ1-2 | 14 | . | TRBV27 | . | CASSLGGFPYGYTF | TGTGCCAGCAGTTTAGGGGGTTTTCCGTATGGCTACACCTTC
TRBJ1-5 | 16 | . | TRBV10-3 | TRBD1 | CAISVDLQGAGQPQHF | TGTGCCATCAGTGTAGACCTTCAGGGGGCAGGGCAGCCCCAGCATTTT
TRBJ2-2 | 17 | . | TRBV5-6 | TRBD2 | CASSIFGLAGEAGELFF | TGTGCCAGCAGCATCTTCGGACTAGCGGGAGAGGCAGGGGAGCTGTTTTTT
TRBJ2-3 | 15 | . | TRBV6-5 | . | CASSTHLLGADTQYF | TGTGCCAGCAGCACGCACCTCCTCGGTGCAGATACGCAGTATTTT
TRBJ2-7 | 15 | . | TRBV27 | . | CASSLTRDSPYEQYF | TGTGCCAGCAGTTTGACTCGCGACAGTCCCTACGAGCAGTACTTC
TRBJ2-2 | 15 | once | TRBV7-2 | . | CASSTMGGVTGELFF | TGTGCCAGCAGTACTATGGGGGGTGTCACCGGGGAGCTGTTTTTT
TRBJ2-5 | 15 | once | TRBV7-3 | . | CASSLSSSRRETQYF | TGTGCCAGCAGCTTAAGTTCTAGCAGGAGAGAGACCCAGTACTTC
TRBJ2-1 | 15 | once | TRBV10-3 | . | CATNAQGNSYNEQFF | TGTGCCACTAACGCACAGGGAAACTCCTACAATGAGCAGTTCTTC
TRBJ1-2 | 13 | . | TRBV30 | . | CAWSVQGSGGYTF | TGTGCCTGGAGTGTACAGGGATCCGGGGGCTACACCTTC
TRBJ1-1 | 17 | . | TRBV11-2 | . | CASSLARGGSANTEAFF | TGTGCCAGCAGCTTAGCGCGCGGGGGGTCAGCGAACACTGAAGCTTTCTTT
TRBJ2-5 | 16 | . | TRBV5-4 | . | CASSFYSPGAGETQYF | TGTGCCAGCAGCTTTTACTCCCCTGGGGCGGGAGAGACCCAGTACTTC
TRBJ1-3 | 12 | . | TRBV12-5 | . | CASGLGRGTIYF | TGTGCTAGTGGTTTAGGCCGGGGCACCATATATTTT
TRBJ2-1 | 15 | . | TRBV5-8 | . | CASSLGQVTYNEQFF | TGTGCCAGCAGCTTGGGACAGGTTACCTACAATGAGCAGTTCTTC
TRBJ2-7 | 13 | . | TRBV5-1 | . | CASAQSGGYEQYF | TGCGCCAGCGCCCAAAGTGGGGGCTACGAGCAGTACTTC
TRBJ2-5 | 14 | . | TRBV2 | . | CASSDAGYQETQYF | TGTGCCAGCAGTGATGCGGGGTACCAAGAGACCCAGTACTTC
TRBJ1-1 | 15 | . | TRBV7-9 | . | CASSAQGARNTEAFF | TGTGCCAGCAGCGCACAGGGCGCGAGGAACACTGAAGCTTTCTTT
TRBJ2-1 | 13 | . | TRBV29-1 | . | CSVFPGSYNEQFF | TGCAGCGTTTTCCCCGGGTCCTACAATGAGCAGTTCTTC
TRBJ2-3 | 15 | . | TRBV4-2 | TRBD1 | CASSQEGQGKDTQYF | TGTGCCAGCAGCCAAGAAGGACAGGGGAAAGATACGCAGTATTTT
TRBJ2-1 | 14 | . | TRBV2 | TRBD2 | CAVSTSASYNEQFF | TGTGCCGTATCAACTAGCGCCTCCTACAATGAGCAGTTCTTC
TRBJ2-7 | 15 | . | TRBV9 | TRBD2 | CASSVEGTSGYEQYF | TGTGCCAGCAGCGTAGAGGGGACTAGCGGGTACGAGCAGTACTTC
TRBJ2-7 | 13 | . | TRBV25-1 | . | CASSETVTYEQYF | TGTGCCAGCAGTGAAACGGTAACCTACGAGCAGTACTTC
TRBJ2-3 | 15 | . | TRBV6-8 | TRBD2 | CASCLSGRAKDTQYF | TGTGCCAGCTGTTTAAGCGGGAGGGCCAAAGATACGCAGTATTTT
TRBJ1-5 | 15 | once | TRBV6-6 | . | CASTRDTIGSQPQHF | TGTGCCAGCACCCGGGACACCATTGGATCTCAGCCCCAGCATTTT
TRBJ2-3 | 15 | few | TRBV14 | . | CASSRGQGGTDTQYF | TGTGCCAGCAGCCGGGGGCAGGGAGGCACAGATACGCAGTATTTT
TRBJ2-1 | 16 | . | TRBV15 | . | CATSRDAGAAKGEQFF | TGTGCCACCAGCAGAGATGCGGGGGCTGCTAAAGGAGAGCAGTTCTTC
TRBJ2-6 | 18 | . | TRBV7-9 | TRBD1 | CASSLGWDRPSGANVLTF | TGTGCCAGCAGCTTAGGATGGGACAGGCCCTCTGGGGCCAACGTCCTGACTTTC
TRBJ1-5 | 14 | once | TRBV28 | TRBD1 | CASSSGGSNQPQHF | TGTGCCAGCAGTTCAGGGGGGAGCAATCAGCCCCAGCATTTT
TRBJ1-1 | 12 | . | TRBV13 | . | CASRTMNTEAFF | TGTGCCAGCAGGACAATGAACACTGAAGCTTTCTTT
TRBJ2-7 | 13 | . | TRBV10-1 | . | CASSESIRTEQYF | TGCGCCAGCAGTGAGTCGATCAGAACCGAGCAGTACTTC
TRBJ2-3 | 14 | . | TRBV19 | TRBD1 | CASSTTGGTDTQYF | TGTGCCAGTAGTACGACAGGGGGCACAGATACGCAGTATTTT